The source of this T cell receptor (beta chain) is a study of cytomegalovirus exposure and HLA in healthy donors. Study-level points and caveats: TCR beta V- and J-gene trimming was later associated with a missense DCLRE1C variant.

60 Vbeta and 13 Jbeta primers were used in PCR. Generated by immunoSEQ multiplex PCR, the TCRdb table keeps only in-frame clones and is missing some. The table has about 70,000 clones, around 74% seen once. As concerns this clone: Its antigen is not known.

The specimen sequenced was PBMCs. The sequence came from a woman aged 60-75 years in good health and CMV-seropositive.

The CDR3 reads CASSPGEGNSPLHF. CDR3 nucleotides: TGTGCCAGCTCACCAGGGGAGGGTAATTCACCCCTCCACTTT. J is TRBJ1-6 and V is TRBV18; the D is unclear. The germline gives CDR1 KGHSH, CDR2 LQKENI. The CDR3 runs to 14 residues. Trimming removed 2 bases from V and 6 bases from J, with 8 bases in between. Full variable domain (outside the CDR3, taken from reference TRBV18 and TRBJ1-6): NAGVMQNPRHLVRRRGQEARLRCSPMKGHSHVYWYRQLPEEGLKFMVYLQKENIIDESGMPKERFSAEFPKEGPSILRIQQVVRGDSAAYFCASSPGEGNSPLHFGNGTRLTVT.